This entry lists 10 T cell receptor beta chains sequenced from one sample in a study of T cells in Graves' hyperthyroidism and ophthalmopathy. Amplified TCR beta CDR3 regions derived from RNA transcripts. HTBI primers were the set used in a first-round RT-PCR of the TCR CDR3. TCRdb re-called the multiplex PCR reads through MiXCR, storing one row per CDR3 protein. The sample includes some 420,000 distinct CDR3 sequences, roughly 15% of them seen just once. The sequenced material came from blood. All receptors come from a woman aged 18 to 35 with Graves' hyperthyroidism.

This clonotype was detected ten times or more. The genes are TRBV30 and TRBJ2-1, with 10 nucleotides matching TRBD2. The CDR3 consists of 16 residues. V lost 0 bases and J lost 4; bases outside the gene matches: 6. Looked up from germline, CDR1 is GTSNPN and CDR2 is SVGIG (reference sequence). CDR3 in amino acids: CAWSVLAGEVYNEQFF. The CDR3 DNA reads TGTGCCTGGAGTGTCCTAGCGGGAGAGGTATACAATGAGCAGTTCTTC.

Many counts were recorded for this clonotype. This sequence joins TRBV28 and TRBJ2-5; TRBD2 might be the D (5 bases). Germline V CDR1 and CDR2: MDHEN, SYDVKM. Trimming cost V 2 bases and J 5 bases, with 12 bases left between them. The CDR3 has 14 amino acids. The CDR3 coding sequence is TGTGCCAGCAGTTTAGGGTCTAGGGAGGAGACCCAGTACTTC. Amino acids: CASSLGSREETQYF.

A few counts support this clonotype. This chain's CDR3 is CASSIPRLNTEAFF. DNA of the CDR3: TGTGCCAGTAGTATTCCCAGGTTGAACACTGAAGCTTTCTTT. The J gene is TRBJ1-1, the V gene TRBV19; no clear D gene. The CDR3 has 14 amino acids. V dropped 3 bases and J dropped 0 bases, with 8 bases sitting between them. In germline, CDR1 is LNHDA, CDR2 SQIVND (reference sequence).

In this sample, this clonotype turned up many times. V is TRBV3-1 and J is TRBJ2-7; TRBD2 matches at 9 bases. Germline trimming cut 1 base from V and 3 bases from J; bases unmatched to any gene: 4. This CDR3 has 15 residues. CDR1 and CDR2 (germline): LGHDT, YNNKEL (reference sequence). In DNA form, the CDR3 reads TGTGCCAGCAGCCAAGGTCCAGCGGGAGGCTACGAGCAGTACTTC. It yields the protein CASSQGPAGGYEQYF.

This clonotype was found many times. This chain connects TRBV28 to TRBJ2-1; TRBD2 matches 7 bases. V shed 6 bases and J 7 bases; nucleotides not matched to a gene: 12. The CDR3 extends over 15 amino acids. Looked up from germline, CDR1 is MDHEN and CDR2 is SYDVKM. CDR3 coding DNA: TGTGCCAGCAGCCGCCTCGCTGGGGGGGGGAATGAGCAGTTCTTC. This sequence encodes CASSRLAGGGNEQFF.

There are many counts of this clonotype. The genes are TRBV28 and TRBJ2-1; 9 bases fit TRBD1. The ends lost 6 bases at V and 9 bases at J; junction bases unmatched: 9. CDR1 and CDR2 from the germline V gene are MDHEN and SYDVKM. The CDR3 consists of 14 residues. The CDR3 bases are TGTGCCAGCAGCTCGGGACAGGGAAATAGTGAGCAGTTCTTC. It translates to CASSSGQGNSEQFF.

This clonotype was picked up one time. The CDR3, as DNA: TGTGCCAGCAGTGAATTTGTGGGAGGGCCGTCGGCAGATACGCAGTATTTT. Protein sequence: CASSEFVGGPSADTQYF. The chain joins TRBV2 to TRBJ2-3, with 7 nucleotides matching TRBD2. The trim removed 2 bases at V and 4 bases at J, leaving 12 bases unmatched. Germline CDR1 SNHLY, CDR2 FYNNEI. The CDR3 runs to 17 residues.

The rearrangement uses TRBV9 and TRBJ2-1, with 8 bases aligning to TRBD1. V gave up 0 bases and J gave up 3 bases; unmatched junction bases: 2. The germline gives CDR1 SGDLS, CDR2 YYNGEE. CDR3 length: 15 amino acids. The CDR3 coding sequence is TGTGCCAGCAGCGTAGCACAGGGGGGCTACAATGAGCAGTTCTTC. This codes for CASSVAQGGYNEQFF.

At least ten counts were recorded for this clonotype. This chain joins TRBV28 and TRBJ2-5; D unresolved. Trimming removed 3 bases from V and 2 bases from J, with 4 bases in between. Germline V gives CDR1 MDHEN, CDR2 SYDVKM. The CDR3 has 12 residues. Here the CDR3 reads CASSFYQETQYF. The CDR3 coding sequence is TGTGCCAGCAGTTTCTATCAAGAGACCCAGTACTTC. Drawing the rest from reference TRBV28 and TRBJ2-5, the complete variable domain is DVKVTQSSRYLVKRTGEKVFLECVQDMDHENMFWYRQDPGLGLRLIYFSYDVKMKEKGDIPEGYSVSREKKERFSLILESASTNQTSMYLCASSFYQETQYFGPGTRLLVL.

This clonotype was detected only a few times. The chain uses TRBV24-1 and TRBJ2-3; TRBD2 aligns across 9 bases. This CDR3 contains 16 residues. The V gene's germline CDR1 is KGHDR and CDR2 SFDVKD. V lost 2 bases to trimming and J lost 3 bases; unmatched junction nucleotides: 5. This CDR3 reads CATSDSSGRRTDTQYF. Here the CDR3 DNA reads TGTGCCACCAGTGATTCGAGCGGGAGGCGTACAGATACGCAGTATTTT.